This TCR beta chain was retrieved from a study of tumour-infiltrating T cells in Burkitt lymphoma. Overall study context: Overall and progression-free survival were predicted by productive clonality.

CDR1 and CDR2 (germline): MGHDK, SYGVNS. The V gene lost 0 bases and the J gene lost 2 bases, with 12 bases spanning the gap. The CDR3 is made up of 16 amino acids. TCRdb's copy holds only in-frame clones and misses some; the assay was immunoSEQ multiplex PCR. The repertoire holds 100 to 150 clones, roughly nine tenths seen once, with roughly 13% in the top ten. The sequence derives from a human donor with diffuse large B-cell lymphoma. The chain combines TRBV25-1 with TRBJ2-3, with D hard to call. Sequencing used tumor tissue. This CDR3 is CASSEYLAKNTDTQYF. CDR3 in DNA: TGTGCCAGCAGTGAATATTTGGCTAAAAACACAGATACGCAGTATTTT.